This T cell receptor beta chain was observed in a study of shared clonotypes between healthy human individuals. CD45RO-negative CD8 cells positively selected for CCR7 made up the naive population, which excluded terminally differentiated effector memory CD45RA+ cells. Notes on the study in general: Clonotype sharing among donors, it was expected, would be affected by sequencing depth. Estimated richness values were generally larger in naive subsets than in memory subsets.

This clone was counted only a few times. Its target is unknown. The repertoire was sequenced with immunoSEQ multiplex PCR; TCRdb's copy has only in-frame clones and lacks some. The table records about 2.2 million clones, roughly 91% of them present only once. The clonotype originates from a man aged 18 to 29 in good health. Some clones in this sample may be carry-over from other donors' samples. Sequenced input: naive CD8+ T cells from PBMCs.

The CDR3 bases are TGTGCCACTCACATCCCAGGGAACACTGAAGCTTTCTTT. It yields the protein CATHIPGNTEAFF. J is TRBJ1-1 and V is TRBV27; unclear D gene. The germline gives CDR1 MNHEY, CDR2 SMNVEV (reference sequence). The germline V and J ends were trimmed by 10 bases and 1 base, with 13 bases remaining between them. The CDR3 covers 13 residues.